This TCR beta chain originates from a study of long-term antiretroviral therapy in people with HIV. Germline V gene sequence: CDR1 SGHTA, CDR2 FQGNSA. The V gene end was trimmed by 5 bases and the J gene end by 3 bases; junction bases not matched to a gene: 14. CDR3 size: 19 residues. They ran version v3.0 of the immunoSEQ assay at survey level. The protocol was immunoSEQ multiplex PCR, while the TCRdb copy is restricted to in-frame clones and leaves out a portion. The sample lists some 31,000 clones; nearly 90% were seen once. The rearrangement links TRBV7-2 to TRBJ2-3; 13 nucleotides match TRBD2. The sample in question was unsorted PBMCs, obtained 1.1 years after starting antiretroviral therapy. This receptor was identified in a man younger than 35 with HIV. CDR3 residues: CASSRPTSGRIRGTDTQYF. CDR3 nucleotide sequence: TGTGCCAGCAGCCGACCGACTAGCGGGAGGATACGGGGGACAGATACGCAGTATTTT.